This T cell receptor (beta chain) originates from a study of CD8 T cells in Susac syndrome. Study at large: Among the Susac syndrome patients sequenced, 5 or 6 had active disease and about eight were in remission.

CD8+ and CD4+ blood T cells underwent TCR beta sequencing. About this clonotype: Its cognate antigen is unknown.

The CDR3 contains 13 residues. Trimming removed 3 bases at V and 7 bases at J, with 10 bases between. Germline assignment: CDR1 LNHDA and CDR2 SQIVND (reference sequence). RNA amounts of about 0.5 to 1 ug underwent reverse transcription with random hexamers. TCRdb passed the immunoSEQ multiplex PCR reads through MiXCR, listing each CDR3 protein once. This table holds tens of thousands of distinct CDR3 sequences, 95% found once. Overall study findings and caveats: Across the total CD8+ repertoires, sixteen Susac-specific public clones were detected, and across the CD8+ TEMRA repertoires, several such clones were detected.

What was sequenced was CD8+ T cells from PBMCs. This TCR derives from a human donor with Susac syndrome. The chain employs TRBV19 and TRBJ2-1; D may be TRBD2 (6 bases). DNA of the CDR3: TGTGCCAGTAGTATCGGTGGGAGGAATGAGCAGTTCTTC. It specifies CASSIGGRNEQFF.